This entry lists 14 T cell receptor beta chains sequenced from one sample in a study of regulatory T cells in long-lasting Graves disease. Investigators prepared the TCR beta libraries by applying iRepertoire HTBI primers and Arm-PCR of CDR3 regions. From the multiplex PCR reads, TCRdb called clonotypes with MiXCR, one entry per CDR3 protein. The data contain approximately 490,000 distinct CDR3 sequences, under 20% of them singletons. Documented time point: newly diagnosed GD, antithyroid drugs for less than 3 months. PBMCs provided the RNA from which the TCR library was made. These data also featured in a second study, about T cells in Graves' hyperthyroidism and ophthalmopathy.

Sequenced here: peripheral blood mononuclear cells (PBMCs), sampled at new diagnosis, from a patient treated with antithyroid drugs. The receptor set was obtained from a man between 35 and 55 years old with Graves disease.

This clonotype came up a few times. The rearrangement uses TRBV4-1 and TRBJ2-2; 7 nucleotides agree with TRBD1. The V segment lost 7 bases and the J segment 6 bases; nucleotides outside the gene matches: 5. Germline V gene lookup returns CDR1 MGHRA and CDR2 YSYEKL. This CDR3 is 13 amino acids long. CDR3 sequence: CASNRDRAGELFF. The CDR3, as DNA: TGCGCCAGCAACCGGGACAGAGCCGGGGAGCTGTTTTTT.

This clonotype was detected a few times. The V gene is TRBV24-1, the J gene TRBJ2-6; a possible D gene is TRBD1 (6 bases). The ends were cut back, 5 bases at V and 0 bases at J, with 13 bases in the middle. Germline values: CDR1 KGHDR, CDR2 SFDVKD. The CDR3 has 17 residues. This CDR3 is CATSGRDRLSGANVLTF. CDR3 sequence (DNA): TGTGCCACCAGTGGCCGTGACAGGCTCTCTGGGGCCAACGTCCTGACTTTC.

This clonotype was counted many times. The chain is built from TRBV15 and TRBJ2-1, with 7 bases identical to TRBD2. Germline CDR1 LNHNV, CDR2 YYDKDF (reference sequence). The CDR3 loop spans 16 amino acids. Losses at the gene ends were 1 base for V and 4 bases for J; bases not matched to a gene: 7. For the CDR3, the DNA is TGTGCCACCAGCAGAGGGGTTAGCGGGCCTTACAATGAGCAGTTCTTC. This codes for CATSRGVSGPYNEQFF.

The rearrangement links TRBV6-1 to TRBJ1-5; TRBD1 might be the D (5 bases). Trimming removed 6 bases from V and 4 bases from J, with 10 bases in between. Germline V lookup: CDR1 MNHNS, CDR2 SASEGT. This CDR3 has 13 amino acids. The CDR3 nucleotides are TGTGCCAGCAGGCGAGGGGATAATCAGCCCCAGCATTTT. Amino acids: CASRRGDNQPQHF.

This clonotype was recorded a few times. The J gene is TRBJ2-2, the V gene TRBV12-3 or TRBV12-4, with 9 bases lining up with TRBD2. This CDR3 is 16 amino acids long. The V and J ends lost 3 bases and 6 bases, in that order; junction bases with no gene match: 8. The CDR3 bases are TGTGCCAGCAGTTTCGCCGCGGGAGGGCCATCCGGGGAGCTGTTTTTT. Protein sequence: CASSFAAGGPSGELFF.

Ten or more counts support this clonotype. The J gene is TRBJ1-2, the V gene TRBV20-1, with D possibly being TRBD1 (5 bases). CDR1 DFQATT and CDR2 SNEGSKA come from the germline V gene (reference sequence). The CDR3 is 12 residues long. Trimming left V 6 bases short and J 7 bases short, with 15 bases between. In nucleotides, the CDR3 is TGCAGTGCCAGGGAGCACTTTACTGGCTACACCTTC. Protein sequence: CSAREHFTGYTF.

This clonotype was counted many times. The V call is TRBV13, the J call TRBJ1-2; 9 bases are shared with TRBD1. CDR3 length: 14 residues. Germline-derived CDR1 and CDR2 are PRHDT and FYEKMQ (reference sequence). After removal of 6 bases from V and 4 bases from J, the junction contained 6 bases not matched to a gene. The DNA of the CDR3 is TGTGCCAGCAGGGACAGGGGTGCAGGCTATGGCTACACCTTC. This encodes CASRDRGAGYGYTF.

This clonotype was recorded many times. The CDR3, as DNA: TGTGCCATCAGCGGACATCGCTCTGGGGCCAACGTCCTGACTTTC. Translated: CAISGHRSGANVLTF. The gene calls are TRBV10-3 and TRBJ2-6; D may be TRBD1 (5 bases). Trimming shortened V by 6 bases and J by 0 bases, and 9 bases separated the two germline ends. The CDR3 is 15 amino acids. Germline loops: CDR1 ENHRY, CDR2 SYGVKD.

The chain joins TRBV28 to TRBJ2-3, with 8 bases aligning to TRBD2. Germline assignment: CDR1 MDHEN and CDR2 SYDVKM. V lost 9 bases, J lost 6 bases, and 14 bases stayed unmatched. This CDR3 is 15 amino acids long. CDR3 residues: CASSGAGEGSDTQYF. The CDR3 nucleotides are TGTGCCAGTTCAGGAGCGGGAGAGGGATCGGATACGCAGTATTTT. The full variable domain, rest sourced from reference TRBV28 and TRBJ2-3, is DVKVTQSSRYLVKRTGEKVFLECVQDMDHENMFWYRQDPGLGLRLIYFSYDVKMKEKGDIPEGYSVSREKKERFSLILESASTNQTSMYLCASSGAGEGSDTQYFGPGTRLTVL.

This clonotype was counted at least ten times. The chain uses TRBV28 and TRBJ1-3; 7 positions agree with TRBD1. Trimming cost V 10 bases and J 4 bases; bases outside gene matches: 10. This CDR3 has 14 amino acids. The germline gives CDR1 MDHEN, CDR2 SYDVKM. CDR3 nucleotides: TGTGCCACCCTCGCAGGGGGAATGGGAAACACCATATATTTT. Translated, it gives CATLAGGMGNTIYF.

This clonotype was picked up many times. The CDR3 nucleotides are TGTGCCAGCAGCCTACGGACAGCCAATCAGCCCCAGCATTTT. The encoded protein is CASSLRTANQPQHF. The chain recombines TRBV5-5 with TRBJ1-5; TRBD1 is a possible D gene (6 bases). The CDR3 is made up of 14 amino acids. V lost 4 bases and J 3 bases, leaving 11 bases between the germline ends. The V gene's germline CDR1 is SGHKS and CDR2 YYEKEE (reference sequence).

This clonotype came up many times. CDR3 region: CASSRGQGETQYF. The CDR3 nucleotides read TGTGCCAGCAGCCGGGGACAGGGAGAGACCCAGTACTTC. The rearrangement uses TRBV7-9 and TRBJ2-5, with TRBD1 matching over 9 bases. The J segment lost 4 bases and the V segment lost 5 bases, leaving 2 bases of the junction unmatched. CDR3 length: 13 residues. Germline V gene lookup returns CDR1 SEHNR and CDR2 FQNEAQ (reference sequence).

J is TRBJ1-1 and V is TRBV30; 7 nucleotides match TRBD1. V shed 2 bases, J shed 2 bases, and the junction held 5 bases outside the gene matches. The CDR3 covers 14 residues. The germline CDR1 and CDR2 sequences are GTSNPN and SVGIG (reference sequence). CDR3 loop: CAWSQGGTNTEAFF. DNA for the CDR3: TGTGCCTGGAGTCAGGGGGGCACTAACACTGAAGCTTTCTTT. The variable domain in full, completed from reference TRBV30 and TRBJ1-1, reads SQTIHQWPATLVQPVGSPLSLECTVEGTSNPNLYWYRQAAGRGLQLLFYSVGIGQISSEVPQNLSASRPQDRQFILSSKKLLLSDSGFYLCAWSQGGTNTEAFFGQGTRLTVV.

This clonotype showed up many times. J is TRBJ2-2 and V is TRBV28; 7 nucleotides agree with TRBD2. Germline-derived CDR1 and CDR2 are MDHEN and SYDVKM. The CDR3 runs 16 residues. V trimming: 1 base; J trimming: 7 bases; junction bases outside the gene matches: 9. CDR3 sequence reads: CASSLYVGGPDGELFF. CDR3 nucleotide sequence: TGTGCCAGCAGTTTATATGTGGGAGGGCCGGACGGGGAGCTGTTTTTT.